The 4 T cell receptor beta chains below were found in one sample sequenced in a study of blood T cell repertoires in COVID-19. Data came from immunoSEQ multiplex PCR; TCRdb stores just in-frame clones and leaves some out. The sample shows 9,500 to 15,000 clones, 75% to 90% of them seen only once. Sequenced: peripheral blood. The receptors come from a human donor in a cohort sampled during active COVID-19.

The chain recombines TRBV5-1 with TRBJ2-3, with 8 bases that match TRBD2. The germline V gene encodes CDR1 SGHRS and CDR2 YFSETQ. This CDR3 is 16 amino acids long. V lost 0 bases to trimming and J lost 1 base; unmatched junction nucleotides: 4. The CDR3 DNA reads as TGCGCCAGCAGCTTGGCCGGGGGGGCCCGCACAGATACGCAGTATTTT. Protein sequence: CASSLAGGARTDTQYF.

The chain recombines TRBV13 with TRBJ2-7; 10 bases are a match to TRBD2. The CDR3 runs to 16 residues. From germline, CDR1 is PRHDT and CDR2 FYEKMQ (reference sequence). After removal of 1 base from V and 3 bases from J, the junction contained 6 bases not matched to a gene. CDR3 region: CASSLAPRTSGYEQYF. The CDR3 coding sequence is TGTGCCAGCAGCTTAGCCCCCCGGACTAGCGGCTACGAGCAGTACTTC.

The chain carries TRBV2 and TRBJ1-1; TRBD1 matches at 9 bases. Germline V gene data show CDR1 as SNHLY and CDR2 as FYNNEI. V shed 0 bases and J 10 bases; nucleotides not matched to a gene: 6. This CDR3 is 14 amino acids long. The CDR3 sequence: CASSEAGTGSGAFF. CDR3 coding DNA: TGTGCCAGCAGTGAAGCTGGGACAGGGTCCGGAGCTTTCTTT.

CDR3 sequence reads: CASSIQGGSGANVLTF. In nucleotides, the CDR3 is TGTGCCAGCTCAATACAGGGGGGCTCTGGGGCCAACGTCCTGACTTTC. The chain is built from TRBV18 and TRBJ2-6, with TRBD1 matching over 8 bases. V lost 5 bases to trimming and J lost 0 bases; unmatched junction nucleotides: 3. CDR3 size: 16 residues. From germline, CDR1 is KGHSH and CDR2 LQKENI.